This entry concerns a single T cell receptor beta chain. No antigen is known for it. This entry comes from a study of shared clonotypes between healthy human individuals. In the study overall: Plates per donor: three CD4 naive, three CD4 memory, two CD8 naive, one CD8 memory.

Study-level points and caveats: A few donors held about 4.6% of naive CD4 clonotypes in common. When compared with the clonotypes that were shared by all four sorted-subset donors, the non-shared clonotypes turned out to have lower generation probabilities.

CD45RO-negative cells were positively selected for CCR7, leaving out terminally differentiated effector memory CD45RA+ cells. This CDR3 is 13 amino acids long. The germline V gene encodes CDR1 MDHEN and CDR2 SYDVKM. Trimming shortened V by 5 bases and J by 3 bases, and 11 bases separated the two germline ends. Authors' methods: Quality scores were absent from the junction-only immunoSEQ sequences, so filtering differed. Only in-frame clones appear in the TCRdb table, and some are missing; sequencing was by immunoSEQ multiplex PCR. The V and J calls and clone size were taken over from that table, and D and trimming were inferred from the DNA. The sample lists more than 2 million clones, less than 95% occurring once.

The sequenced material came from naive CD8+ T cells sorted from blood. This clonotype was obtained from a man aged 18 to 30 in good health. The rearrangement links TRBV28 to TRBJ2-7, with a weak D call TRBD2 (5 bases). CDR3 bases: TGTGCCAGCAGTCCCCACGCGGGCTACGAGCAGTACTTC. It codes for CASSPHAGYEQYF. Complete variable domain (other parts from reference TRBV28 and TRBJ2-7): DVKVTQSSRYLVKRTGEKVFLECVQDMDHENMFWYRQDPGLGLRLIYFSYDVKMKEKGDIPEGYSVSREKKERFSLILESASTNQTSMYLCASSPHAGYEQYFGPGTRLTVT.